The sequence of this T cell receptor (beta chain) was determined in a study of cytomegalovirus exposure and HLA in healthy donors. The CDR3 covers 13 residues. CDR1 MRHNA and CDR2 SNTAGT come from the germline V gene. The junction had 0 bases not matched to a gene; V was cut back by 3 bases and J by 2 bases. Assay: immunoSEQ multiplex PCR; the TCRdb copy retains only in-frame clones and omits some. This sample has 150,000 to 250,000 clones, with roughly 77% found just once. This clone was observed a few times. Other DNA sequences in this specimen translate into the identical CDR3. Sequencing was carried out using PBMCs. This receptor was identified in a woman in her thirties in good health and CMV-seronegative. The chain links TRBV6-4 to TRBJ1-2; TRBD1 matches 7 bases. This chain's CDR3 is CASSETGNYGYTF. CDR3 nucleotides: TGTGCCAGCAGTGAGACAGGGAACTATGGCTACACCTTC.